What follows are 13 T cell receptor beta chains derived from one specimen sequenced in a study of OX40 agonist ivuxolimab in advanced cancers. Method: immunoSEQ multiplex PCR; TCRdb's copy keeps in-frame clones and lacks some. The table lists approximately 37,000 clones, 80% to 85% of them singletons. The material was CD4+ or CD8+ T cells sorted from blood, obtained in a trial of the OX40 agonist ivuxolimab. These receptors all stem from an adult with an advanced solid tumor such as melanoma, head and neck, liver or kidney cancer.

V usage is TRBV10-3 and J usage is TRBJ2-2; D assignment may be TRBD1 or TRBD2 (5 bases each). Germline lookup yields CDR1 ENHRY and CDR2 SYGVKD. CDR3 length equals 14 residues. V was trimmed by 4 bases and J by 0 bases, leaving 6 bases between them. The CDR3 nucleotides are TGTGCCATCAGTGGAGGGGCGAACACCGGGGAGCTGTTTTTT. Amino acids: CAISGGANTGELFF.

The chain has TRBV30 and TRBJ2-1; D gene uncertain. V lost 0 bases to trimming and J lost 7 bases, with 1 base between them. Germline CDR1 and CDR2: GTSNPN and SVGIG (reference sequence). The CDR3 runs 10 residues. CDR3 residues: CAWSVNEQFF. The CDR3 DNA reads TGTGCCTGGAGTGTAAATGAGCAGTTCTTC.

The chain uses TRBV27 and TRBJ1-3; 9 positions match TRBD1. The CDR3 is made up of 15 amino acids. Germline V gene data show CDR1 as MNHEY and CDR2 as SMNVEV (reference sequence). V shed 6 bases, J shed 0 bases, and the junction held 3 bases outside the gene matches. This chain's CDR3 is CASSPGQGSGNTIYF. The CDR3 DNA reads TGTGCCAGCAGCCCGGGACAGGGCTCTGGAAACACCATATATTTT.

V and J are TRBV27 and TRBJ2-7; D may be TRBD1 (5 bases). The V end lost 6 bases, the J end lost 4 bases, and 13 bases lay between the germline ends. Germline loops: CDR1 MNHEY, CDR2 SMNVEV (reference sequence). The CDR3 totals 13 residues. CDR3 sequence (DNA): TGTGCCAGCAGCCGCGACAGTAGTTACGAGCAGTACTTC. Protein product: CASSRDSSYEQYF.

The chain joins TRBV6-1 to TRBJ1-1; the match to TRBD1 covers 7 bases. With 6 bases clipped from V and 1 base from J, the junction kept 5 bases outside the gene matches. This CDR3 has 14 residues. Germline values: CDR1 MNHNS, CDR2 SASEGT. The CDR3 DNA reads as TGTGCCAGCAGCTCCGGGACAGCGAACACTGAAGCTTTCTTT. It codes for CASSSGTANTEAFF.

This rearrangement joins TRBV21-1 to TRBJ1-1. TRBV21-1 is flagged as a pseudogene. There are 15 residues in the CDR3. CDR3 sequence: CASSKSVLRNTEAFF. The CDR3 DNA is TGTGCCAGCAGCAAATCGGTCCTACGGAACACTGAAGCTTTCTTT.

This sequence joins TRBV7-2 and TRBJ2-7; no reliable D call. Trimming stripped 5 bases from V and 5 bases from J, with 22 bases between. Germline loops: CDR1 SGHTA, CDR2 FQGNSA. The CDR3 totals 16 residues. CDR3 sequence reads: CASSPTLLAVGHEQYF. CDR3 nucleotide sequence: TGTGCCAGCAGCCCTACCCTCCTGGCGGTGGGCCACGAGCAGTACTTC. The complete variable domain, with remaining parts taken from reference TRBV7-2 and TRBJ2-7, reads GAGVSQSPSNKVTEKGKDVELRCDPISGHTALYWYRQSLGQGLEFLIYFQGNSAPDKSGLPSDRFSAERTGGSVSTLTIQRTQQEDSAVYLCASSPTLLAVGHEQYFGPGTRLTVT.

This clone was found a few times. The V call is TRBV5-4, the J call TRBJ2-7; TRBD1 is a possible D gene (6 bases). Between the trimmed V and J ends, which lost 4 bases and 1 base, there was a span of 15 bases. Germline values: CDR1 SGHNT, CDR2 YYREEE (reference sequence). CDR3 length: 15 residues. This CDR3 reads CASSEDRRFSYEQYF. The CDR3 nucleotides are TGTGCCAGCAGCGAAGACAGGCGGTTTTCCTACGAGCAGTACTTC.

The chain couples TRBV19 to TRBJ2-1; 8 positions match TRBD1. The germline V gene encodes CDR1 LNHDA and CDR2 SQIVND (reference sequence). The ends lost 7 bases at V and 0 bases at J; junction bases unmatched: 5. The length of the CDR3 is 15 residues. As DNA, the CDR3 is TGTGCCAGTACAGGGGGCTACGGCTCCTACAATGAGCAGTTCTTC. This codes for CASTGGYGSYNEQFF.

The chain carries TRBV6-1 and TRBJ2-5; 14 positions agree with TRBD2. Unmatched junction bases numbered 11, after V lost 4 bases and J lost 7 bases. The CDR3 is 17 amino acids. CDR1 and CDR2 (germline): MNHNS, SASEGT. The CDR3 is CASSGGGTSGSLRTQYF. CDR3 nucleotide sequence: TGTGCCAGCAGTGGGGGAGGGACTAGCGGGAGCTTGCGGACCCAGTACTTC.

Details on this clone: This sequence may be a read error, since a much larger clone differs from it by one base. Since no conserved phenylalanine or tryptophan closes the CDR3, a read error is the likely cause. V and J are TRBV7-6 and TRBJ2-7, with 7 positions matching TRBD2. Germline assignment: CDR1 SGHVS and CDR2 FNYEAQ. The CDR3 loop spans 13 amino acids. Trimming at V came to 5 bases and at J to 4 bases, leaving 5 bases not matched to a gene. For the CDR3, the DNA is TGTGCCAGCAGCAGCGCTAGCGGATACGAGCAGTACCTC. Translation gives CASSSASGYEQYL.

The rearrangement uses TRBV30 and TRBJ1-5; D possibly corresponds to TRBD1 (6 bases). CDR3 size: 16 residues. Germline CDR1 reads GTSNPN; CDR2 reads SVGIG (reference sequence). V lost 4 bases and J 0 bases, leaving 16 bases between the germline ends. The CDR3 reads CAWTTDRKNSNQPQHF. The CDR3 coding sequence is TGTGCCTGGACCACGGACAGAAAAAATAGCAATCAGCCCCAGCATTTT.

V gene TRBV9 combines with J gene TRBJ2-1; 10 bases map to TRBD1. The V and J ends lost 3 bases and 9 bases, in that order; junction bases with no gene match: 6. The CDR3 contains 14 residues. Germline CDR1 SGDLS, CDR2 YYNGEE. The CDR3 nucleotides read TGTGCCAGCAGCGGGACAGGGGGATGGTTTGAGCAGTTCTTC. Translation gives CASSGTGGWFEQFF.